This TCR beta chain was identified in a study of T-cell memory formation after mild COVID-19. A few counts support this clonotype. The target antigen is unknown. The study's findings and limits: A second wave expanding day 15 to 37 was CD4+-biased; contracting clones were balanced.

TCRdb used MiXCR to reprocess the 5' RACE reads, holding one entry per CDR3 protein. The sample yields 300,000 to 400,000 distinct CDR3 sequences, roughly an eighth seen once. Per the germline V gene, CDR1 is KGHSH and CDR2 is LQKENI. Trimming shortened V by 2 bases and J by 7 bases, and 18 bases separated the two germline ends. This CDR3 is 15 amino acids long. The rearrangement links TRBV18 to TRBJ2-7; either TRBD1 or TRBD2 may supply D (5 bases each). Sequencing used PBMCs or a T cell subset sorted from them (not recorded which). The clonotype was recovered from a man younger than 35 who had mild COVID-19 (a few samples of this study predate the infection). Cell type and time point are not known. The CDR3 spells CASSPGTGHLGEQYF. For the CDR3, the DNA is TGTGCCAGCTCACCAGGGACGGGGCACCTTGGGGAGCAGTACTTC.